This T cell receptor beta chain appears in the sequencing data of a study of Ad26.COV2.S vaccination and SARS-CoV-2 variants. Study at large: Ad26.COV2.S given intramuscularly, once or twice 56 days apart.

This clone was picked up one time. Only in-frame clones appear in the TCRdb table, and some are missing; sequencing was by immunoSEQ multiplex PCR. The sample includes a few hundred thousand clones, 80% to 90% of them seen just once. Treatment reported: approximately 18 received Ad26.COV2.S at low or high dose, single or two shots; several received placebo; per-sample allocation not given. The study sampled participants on day 63 after the first vaccine or placebo injection. Trimming cost V 4 bases and J 4 bases; bases outside gene matches: 2. The CDR3 consists of 14 residues. Germline-derived CDR1 and CDR2 are SGHVS and FNYEAQ.

The source of this sequence is a person aged 18-65 years who received the Ad26.COV2.S COVID-19 vaccine or a placebo. This chain joins TRBV7-6 and TRBJ1-4; 8 bases map to TRBD1. The source was peripheral blood, collected in a trial of Ad26.COV2.S vaccine versus placebo. The DNA for the CDR3 is TGTGCCAGCAGCTCGGGACAGGATAATGAAAAACTGTTTTTT. Encoded protein: CASSSGQDNEKLFF.